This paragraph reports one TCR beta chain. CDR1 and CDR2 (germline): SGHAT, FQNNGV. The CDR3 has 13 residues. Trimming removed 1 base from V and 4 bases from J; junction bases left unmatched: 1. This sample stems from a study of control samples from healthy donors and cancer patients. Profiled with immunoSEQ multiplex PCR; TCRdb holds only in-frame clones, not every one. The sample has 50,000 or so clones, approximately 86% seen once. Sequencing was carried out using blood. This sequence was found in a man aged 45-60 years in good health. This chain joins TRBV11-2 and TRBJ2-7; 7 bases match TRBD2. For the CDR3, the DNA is TGTGCCAGCAGCTTAGGACTAGCTTACGAGCAGTACTTC. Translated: CASSLGLAYEQYF.